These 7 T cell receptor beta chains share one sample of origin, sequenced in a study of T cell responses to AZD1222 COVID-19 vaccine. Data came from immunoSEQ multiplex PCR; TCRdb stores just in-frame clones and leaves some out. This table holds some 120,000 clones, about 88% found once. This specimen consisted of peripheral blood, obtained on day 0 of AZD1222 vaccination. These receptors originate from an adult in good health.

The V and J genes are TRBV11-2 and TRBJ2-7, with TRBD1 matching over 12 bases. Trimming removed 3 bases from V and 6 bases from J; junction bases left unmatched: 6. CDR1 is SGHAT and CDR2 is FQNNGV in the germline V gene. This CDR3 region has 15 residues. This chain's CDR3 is CASSFPRDRGLEQYF. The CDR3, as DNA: TGTGCCAGCAGCTTCCCCCGGGACAGGGGGCTCGAGCAGTACTTC.

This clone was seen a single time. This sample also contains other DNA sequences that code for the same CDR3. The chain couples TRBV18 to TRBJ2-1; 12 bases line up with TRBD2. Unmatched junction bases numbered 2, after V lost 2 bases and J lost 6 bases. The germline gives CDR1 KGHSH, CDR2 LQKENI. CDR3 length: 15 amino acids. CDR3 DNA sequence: TGTGCCAGCTCACCAACTAGCGGGAGGAGCAATGAGCAGTTCTTC. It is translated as CASSPTSGRSNEQFF.

DNA of the CDR3: TGTGCCATCAGTGAGTCGGTAGGGGGAGGTGGAACTGAAGCTTTCTTT. It is translated as CAISESVGGGGTEAFF. This rearrangement joins TRBV10-3 to TRBJ1-1, with D tentatively TRBD1 (6 bases). Germline values: CDR1 ENHRY, CDR2 SYGVKD. This CDR3 comprises 16 residues. Trimming took off 0 bases at V and 5 bases at J, with 16 bases between the two ends.

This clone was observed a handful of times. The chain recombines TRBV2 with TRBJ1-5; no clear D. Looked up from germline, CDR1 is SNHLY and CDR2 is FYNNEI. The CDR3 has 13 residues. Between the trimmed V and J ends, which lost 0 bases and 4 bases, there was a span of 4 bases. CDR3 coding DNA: TGTGCCAGCAGTGAAGCCATAAATCAGCCCCAGCATTTT. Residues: CASSEAINQPQHF. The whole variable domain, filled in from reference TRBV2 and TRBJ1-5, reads EPEVTQTPSHQVTQMGQEVILRCVPISNHLYFYWYRQILGQKVEFLVSFYNNEISEKSEIFDDQFSVERPDGSNFTLKIRSTKLEDSAMYFCASSEAINQPQHFGDGTRLSIL.

The CDR3 region has the DNA TGCGCCAGCAGCGAGGGACAGAGCTCCTACAATGAGCAGTTCTTC. Translated: CASSEGQSSYNEQFF. V gene TRBV5-1 combines with J gene TRBJ2-1; 7 bases line up with TRBD1. The CDR3 totals 15 residues. The V segment lost 4 bases and the J segment 0 bases; nucleotides outside the gene matches: 4. Germline V CDR1 and CDR2: SGHRS, YFSETQ.

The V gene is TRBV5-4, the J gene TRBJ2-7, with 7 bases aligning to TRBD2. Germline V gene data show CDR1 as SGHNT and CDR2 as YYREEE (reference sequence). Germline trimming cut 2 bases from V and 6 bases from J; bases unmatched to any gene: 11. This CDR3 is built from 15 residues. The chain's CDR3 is CASSFPSGEGREQYF. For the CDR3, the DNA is TGTGCCAGCAGCTTCCCCTCCGGGGAGGGGCGCGAGCAGTACTTC.

CDR3 amino acids: CATSPLGQTTAKETQYF. CDR3 DNA: TGTGCCACCTCTCCCCTCGGGCAGACTACCGCAAAAGAGACCCAGTACTTC. This chain joins TRBV27 and TRBJ2-5; a possible D gene is TRBD2 (5 bases). Germline assignment: CDR1 MNHEY and CDR2 SMNVEV (reference sequence). The CDR3 has 17 residues. Between the trimmed V and J ends, which lost 10 bases and 3 bases, there was a span of 27 bases.